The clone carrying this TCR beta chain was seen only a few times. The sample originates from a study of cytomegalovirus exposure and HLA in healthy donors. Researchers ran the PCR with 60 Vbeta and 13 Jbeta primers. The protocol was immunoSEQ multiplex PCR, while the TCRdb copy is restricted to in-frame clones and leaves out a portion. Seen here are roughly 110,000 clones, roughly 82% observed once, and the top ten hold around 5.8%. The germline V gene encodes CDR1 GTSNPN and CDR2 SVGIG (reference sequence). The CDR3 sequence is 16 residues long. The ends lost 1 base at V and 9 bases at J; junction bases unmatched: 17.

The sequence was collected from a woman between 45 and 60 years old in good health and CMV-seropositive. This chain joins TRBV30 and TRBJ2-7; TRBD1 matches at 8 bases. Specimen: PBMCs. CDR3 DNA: TGTGCCTGGAGTGGGAAAACGGGACAGGAGGCTCCGAGGCAGTACTTC. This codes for CAWSGKTGQEAPRQYF.